This T cell receptor beta chain derives from a study of shared clonotypes between healthy human individuals. CDR3 length equals 15 residues. Germline CDR1 reads MNHEY; CDR2 reads SMNVEV (reference sequence). Trimming left V 2 bases short and J 6 bases short, with 14 bases between. Sequencing used immunoSEQ multiplex PCR; TCRdb keeps in-frame clones, though not all of them. The repertoire consists of about 690,000 clones, with 90% occurring once and the leading ten covering about a third. As for this clone: The antigen remains unidentified.

General study points: Generally, estimated richness proved larger in naive subsets than it did in memory subsets. The diversity represented, both genetic and in exposure history, was limited by few donors.

This rearrangement joins TRBV27 to TRBJ2-1, with D perhaps matching TRBD1 (5 bases). What was sequenced was memory CD8+ T cells from PBMCs. As to subset: CD45RO+ cells pooled with CCR7-negative TemRA cells. This clonotype was obtained from a man aged 18 to 30 in good health. Some clones in this sample may be carry-over from other donors' samples. CDR3 nucleotides: TGTGCCAGCAGTTTAAGGCTAGTTGGGGCCAATGAGCAGTTCTTC. It codes for CASSLRLVGANEQFF.